This T cell receptor (beta chain) comes out of a study of T cell responses to AZD1222 COVID-19 vaccine. Study-wide results and limits: Repertoire samples came only from after the peak T cell response. In a largely white British group with more females than males, clonal diversity was possibly underestimated.

Second-dose recipients at about 4 or about 12 weeks were treated as one pooled group. Comment on this clone: The antigen is unknown.

The V and J ends lost 2 bases and 0 bases respectively, with 11 bases between them. Per the germline V gene, CDR1 is SNHLY and CDR2 is FYNNEI. CDR3 length: 16 amino acids. Only in-frame clones appear in the TCRdb table, and some are missing; sequencing was by immunoSEQ multiplex PCR. The table lists 150,000 to 200,000 clones, around nine tenths of them singletons. This TCR was sampled from an adult who received the AZD1222 COVID-19 vaccine. This chain uses TRBV2 with TRBJ1-3; weak D call: TRBD1 (5 bases). Sequences were derived from peripheral blood, sampled 28 days after the second AZD1222 dose. CDR3 protein: CASSESAGISGNTIYF. The CDR3 nucleotides are TGTGCCAGCAGTGAATCGGCAGGGATCTCTGGAAACACCATATATTTT.